This entry is about one TCR beta chain. This clone's antigen is unknown. No base qualities exist here, and no much larger clone lies one base off it. The data originate from a study of T cell responses to AZD1222 COVID-19 vaccine (dated by TCRdb to about 2021). About the investigation overall: Because spike-specific TCR depth and breadth did not differ between the two schedules, AZD1222 recipients who got a second dose at roughly 4 weeks were pooled with those who got a second dose at roughly 12 weeks. Trial participants were enrolled by age into 18-55, 56-69 and 70-plus year subgroups, with roughly 150, 30 and 60 TCR-sequenced participants respectively. A total of just over 230 trial participants underwent TCR sequencing, of whom 207 received two doses of AZD1222 and some 26 received two doses of the MenACWY control vaccine.

Beyond this particular receptor, the publication reports: The 56-69-year group was small, and its depth increase did not reach significance, likely because of low power. Nearly half of unique spike-specific TCRs reportedly recognized epitopes outside regions mutated in the B.1.351 and B.1.1.7 variants. Vaccine-associated CD4 TCRs spanned the whole spike protein, with dominant responses in regions 160-218 and 743-854. Participants were mostly white British and included more females than males, and it was suggested by the authors that clonal diversity may have been underestimated. Because no samples from the day 14 peak response were available, repertoires could be characterized only after the peak T cell response. Spike-specific TCR breadth and depth rose significantly after two AZD1222 doses compared with day 0 and with MenACWY recipients. Conclusions about previously exposed vaccinees are limited because only five to seven AZD1222 recipients were SARS-CoV-2 seropositive at baseline.

The CDR3 regions of human TCRbeta chains were analyzed by immunosequencing. On the study's bioinformatics: Repertoire TCRs were checked for matches against a reference library of SARS-CoV-2-specific TCRs that had been generated using the MIRA antigen-specificity platform. Breadth was defined as the fraction of unique TCRs that were SARS-CoV-2-associated. Depth was defined as the fraction of total T cells that were SARS-CoV-2-associated. Each spike-specific TCR was assigned to its reactive spike region and to a CD4 or CD8 class using the MIRA data. Log10-transformed breadth and depth values were compared by one-way ANOVA with Sidak's multiple comparisons tests. Entries here come from immuneACCESS through TCRdb and include only in-frame sequences with V and J called. Some clones fail to appear in such tables; in the studies checked, an unresolved V gene covers under half of the shortfall, and the cause of the remainder is unknown. Clone size and the V and J calls come from that table; the DNA yielded D and trimming. This sample comprises 150,000 to 200,000 clones, over 90% of them detected only once. Of the sample, approximately 2.3% falls within the top ten clones.

V was cut back by 10 bases and J by 3 bases, leaving a gap of 27 bases between them. CDR1 is given as LNHDA and CDR2 as SQIVND, both from the germline V gene (reference sequence). Measured from the cysteine to the phenylalanine, the CDR3 is 17 residues long. Kept here is only the CDR3 DNA, which spans 51 bases and is read in frame from base 1. Interpreted using the paper, the time point label stands for: baseline before first vaccination. Samples from vaccinated people were obtained from the UK trials COV001 and COV002, which included a single-blind randomized controlled phase 2/3 trial of AZD1222 (ChAdOx1 nCoV-19) in healthy adults. For TCRbeta chain sequencing, PBMC samples were collected from trial participants at day 0 and at day 28 after the second dose.

The sample was peripheral blood, taken on day 0 of AZD1222 vaccination. The rearrangement joined TRBV19 to TRBJ1-2; TRBD1 might be the D gene, on 6 matching bases. This TCR was sampled from an adult in good health. The CDR3 sequence is CATILFPGQGTDYGYTF. The DNA sequence is TGTGCCACCATTCTCTTTCCGGGGCAGGGGACTGACTATGGCTACACCTTC.